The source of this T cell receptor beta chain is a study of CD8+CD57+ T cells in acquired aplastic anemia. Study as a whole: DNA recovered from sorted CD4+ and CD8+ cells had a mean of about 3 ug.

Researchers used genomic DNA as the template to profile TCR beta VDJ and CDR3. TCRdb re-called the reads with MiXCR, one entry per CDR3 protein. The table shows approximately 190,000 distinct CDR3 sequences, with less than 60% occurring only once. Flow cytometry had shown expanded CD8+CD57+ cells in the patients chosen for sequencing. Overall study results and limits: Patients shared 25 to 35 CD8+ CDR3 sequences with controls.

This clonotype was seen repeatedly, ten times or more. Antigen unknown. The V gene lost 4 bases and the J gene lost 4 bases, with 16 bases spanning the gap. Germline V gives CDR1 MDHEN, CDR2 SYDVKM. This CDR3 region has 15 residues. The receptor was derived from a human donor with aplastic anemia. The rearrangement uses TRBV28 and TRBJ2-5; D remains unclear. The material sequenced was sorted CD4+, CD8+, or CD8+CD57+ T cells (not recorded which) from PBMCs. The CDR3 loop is CASSSRKVAIETQYF. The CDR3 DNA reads TGTGCCAGCAGTTCCCGGAAGGTCGCTATAGAGACCCAGTACTTC.